The 14 T cell receptor beta chains below come from one sample, sequenced in a study of cytomegalovirus exposure and HLA in healthy donors (dated by TCRdb to between 2016 and 2019). The method was the immunoSEQ multiplex PCR assay. The multiplex PCR relied on a mix of 60 forward primers for TCR Vbeta segments and 13 reverse primers for TCR Jbeta segments. Entries here come from immuneACCESS through TCRdb and include only in-frame sequences with V and J called. Some clones fail to appear in such tables; in the studies checked, an unresolved V gene covers under half of the shortfall, and the cause of the remainder is unknown. Across this sample there are about 200,000 clones, with approximately 86% seen only once. Around 0.3% of the sample belongs to the ten largest clones. Material for sequencing was PBMCs. The receptor set was obtained from a woman aged 25 to 39 in good health and CMV-seronegative.

CDR3 coding DNA: TGTGCCAGCAGCCCCCCGGGACAGGGGCACACCGGGGAGCTGTTTTTT. Encoded protein: CASSPPGQGHTGELFF. The V and J genes are TRBV6-6 and TRBJ2-2; 10 bases align to TRBD1. CDR1 is MNHNY, CDR2 SVGAGI, per germline (reference sequence). The CDR3 has 16 amino acids. V was clipped by 6 bases and J by 3 bases; unmatched bases: 7.

The V call is TRBV30, the J call TRBJ2-7, with 7 bases matching TRBD1. Germline values: CDR1 GTSNPN, CDR2 SVGIG (reference sequence). V dropped 5 bases and J dropped 0; count of bases not matched to a gene: 13. This CDR3 contains 16 residues. CDR3 nucleotides: TGTGCCTGGGGAAAAACCGGGACAGTGCACTCCTACGAGCAGTACTTC. This translates into CAWGKTGTVHSYEQYF.

The chain joins TRBV7-2 to TRBJ2-2, with a weak D call TRBD2 (6 bases). CDR1 is SGHTA and CDR2 is FQGNSA in the germline V gene. V lost 1 base to trimming and J lost 4 bases, with 13 bases between them. This CDR3 contains 16 residues. The CDR3: CASSLVGGGFTGELFF. DNA of the CDR3: TGTGCCAGCAGCTTAGTTGGGGGAGGTTTCACCGGGGAGCTGTTTTTT.

This clone has just a few counts. V and J are TRBV5-1 and TRBJ1-5; D perhaps matches TRBD1 (6 bases). The CDR3 runs to 14 residues. The germline CDR1 and CDR2 sequences are SGHRS and YFSETQ. V was cut by 4 bases and J by 6 bases, with 14 bases left in between. The DNA for the CDR3 is TGCGCCAGCAGCCGCGGAGAACAGGGTCAGCCCCAGCATTTT. Encoded protein: CASSRGEQGQPQHF. Complete variable domain (other parts from reference TRBV5-1 and TRBJ1-5): KAGVTQTPRYLIKTRGQQVTLSCSPISGHRSVSWYQQTPGQGLQFLFEYFSETQRNKGNFPGRFSGRQFSNSRSEMNVSTLELGDSALYLCASSRGEQGQPQHFGDGTRLSIL.

Only a few counts were recorded for this clone. The chain recombines TRBV5-1 with TRBJ1-5; TRBD1 agrees at 11 bases. The CDR3 totals 17 residues. Losses at the gene ends were 0 bases for V and 4 bases for J; bases not matched to a gene: 6. CDR1 is SGHRS, CDR2 YFSETQ, per germline. The CDR3 sequence is CASSLEPRDRGNQPQHF. CDR3 coding DNA: TGCGCCAGCAGCTTGGAACCCCGGGACAGGGGGAATCAGCCCCAGCATTTT.

The chain employs TRBV7-2 and TRBJ2-2; the match to TRBD2 covers 7 bases. The V segment lost 4 bases and the J segment 6 bases; nucleotides outside the gene matches: 11. Germline V CDR1 and CDR2: SGHTA, FQGNSA. The CDR3 is 16 amino acids. The CDR3 nucleotides read TGTGCCAGCAGCTGGAGAGGACTAGGAATGGCCGGGGAGCTGTTTTTT. Its protein is CASSWRGLGMAGELFF. The full variable domain, rest sourced from reference TRBV7-2 and TRBJ2-2, is GAGVSQSPSNKVTEKGKDVELRCDPISGHTALYWYRQSLGQGLEFLIYFQGNSAPDKSGLPSDRFSAERTGGSVSTLTIQRTQQEDSAVYLCASSWRGLGMAGELFFGEGSRLTVL.

This clone was seen just once. The gene calls are TRBV6-1 and TRBJ2-5; 7 bases map to TRBD1. The J call may be faulty, since TRBJ2-7 better matches the DNA end. The CDR3 consists of 14 residues. Germline V gene lookup returns CDR1 MNHNS and CDR2 SASEGT. In DNA form, the CDR3 reads TGTGCCAGCAGTGTCGACAGGGTACCTTACGAGCAGTACTTC. The encoded protein is CASSVDRVPYEQYF.

The CDR3 nucleotides are TGCAGCGTTCTGGCTAGCGGGATCGATCGAGATACGCAGTATTTT. Amino acid sequence: CSVLASGIDRDTQYF. The gene calls are TRBV29-1 and TRBJ2-3; 9 bases fit TRBD2. The germline V gene encodes CDR1 SQVTM and CDR2 ANQGSEA. The CDR3 is 15 amino acids. With 5 bases clipped from V and 5 bases from J, the junction kept 11 bases outside the gene matches.

The chain links TRBV5-1 to TRBJ2-3; 10 positions match TRBD1. This CDR3 has 13 residues. With V trimmed by 5 bases and J by 4 bases, 1 base remained unmatched. Germline CDR1 and CDR2: SGHRS and YFSETQ. The CDR3 region has the DNA TGCGCCAGCAGAGGACAGGGGGCAGATACGCAGTATTTT. Translating gives CASRGQGADTQYF.

The chain recombines TRBV5-4 with TRBJ1-2; 8 bases line up with TRBD1. Germline values: CDR1 SGHNT, CDR2 YYREEE (reference sequence). Trimming took 4 bases from V and 3 from J; bases not matched to a gene: 5. The CDR3 is 14 residues long. The CDR3 here is CASSLTGADYGYTF. CDR3 bases: TGTGCCAGCAGCCTGACAGGGGCGGACTATGGCTACACCTTC.

The genes are TRBV29-1 and TRBJ1-4, with D hard to call. The V end was cut by 3 bases, the J end by 8 bases, with 13 bases between. From germline, CDR1 is SQVTM and CDR2 ANQGSEA. The CDR3 length is 13 residues. The CDR3 bases are TGCAGCGTTGACGTGGACGCGGGGGAAAAACTGTTTTTT. Encoded protein: CSVDVDAGEKLFF.

The chain couples TRBV15 to TRBJ2-3; TRBD2 matches 9 bases. V lost 0 bases to trimming and J lost 2 bases; unmatched junction nucleotides: 6. The CDR3 has 17 amino acids. Per germline, CDR1 LNHNV and CDR2 YYDKDF (reference sequence). CDR3 protein: CATSRDSSGRHTDTQYF. CDR3 coding DNA: TGTGCCACCAGCAGAGATAGTAGCGGGAGACACACAGATACGCAGTATTTT.

The rearrangement links TRBV2 to TRBJ2-1; 9 nucleotides match TRBD2. Germline V gene lookup returns CDR1 SNHLY and CDR2 FYNNEI. The CDR3 covers 16 residues. V dropped 3 bases and J dropped 5; count of bases not matched to a gene: 8. The CDR3 reads CASSEPTSGSDNEQFF. CDR3 nucleotide sequence: TGTGCCAGCAGTGAGCCCACTAGCGGGTCCGACAATGAGCAGTTCTTC.

This chain connects TRBV10-2 to TRBJ1-1; D gene unclear. Looked up from germline, CDR1 is WSHSY and CDR2 is SAAADI. The CDR3 covers 12 residues. V lost 6 bases and J lost 0, with 5 bases in between. This chain's CDR3 is CASSQMNTEAFF. The DNA for the CDR3 is TGCGCCAGCAGCCAAATGAACACTGAAGCTTTCTTT.